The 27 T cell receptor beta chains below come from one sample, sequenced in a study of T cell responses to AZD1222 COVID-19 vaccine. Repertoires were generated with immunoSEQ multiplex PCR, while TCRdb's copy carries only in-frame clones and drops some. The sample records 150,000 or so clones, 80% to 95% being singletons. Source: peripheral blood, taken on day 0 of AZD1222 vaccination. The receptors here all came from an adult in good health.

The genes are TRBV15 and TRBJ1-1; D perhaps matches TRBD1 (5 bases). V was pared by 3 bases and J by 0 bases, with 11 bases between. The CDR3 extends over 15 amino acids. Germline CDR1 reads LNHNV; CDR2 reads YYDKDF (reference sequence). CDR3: CATSRGGDMNTEAFF. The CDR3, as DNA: TGTGCCACCAGCAGGGGGGGGGATATGAACACTGAAGCTTTCTTT.

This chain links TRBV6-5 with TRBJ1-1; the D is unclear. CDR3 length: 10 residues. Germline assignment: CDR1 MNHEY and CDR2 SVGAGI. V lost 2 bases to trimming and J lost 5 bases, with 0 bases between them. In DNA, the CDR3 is TGTGCCAGCAGTTACACTGAAGCTTTCTTT. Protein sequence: CASSYTEAFF.

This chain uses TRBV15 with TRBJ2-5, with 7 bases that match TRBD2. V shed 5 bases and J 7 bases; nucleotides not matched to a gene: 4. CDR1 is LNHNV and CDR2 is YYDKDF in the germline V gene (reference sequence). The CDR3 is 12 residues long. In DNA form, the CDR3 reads TGTGCCACCAGCTGGGGAGGGTCGACCCAGTACTTC. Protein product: CATSWGGSTQYF.

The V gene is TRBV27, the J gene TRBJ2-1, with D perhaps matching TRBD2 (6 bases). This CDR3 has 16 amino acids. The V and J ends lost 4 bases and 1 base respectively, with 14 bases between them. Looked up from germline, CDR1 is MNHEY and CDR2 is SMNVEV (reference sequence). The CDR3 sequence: CASSSFGRRSYNEQFF. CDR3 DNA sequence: TGTGCCAGCAGTTCTTTCGGGAGAAGGTCCTACAATGAGCAGTTCTTC.

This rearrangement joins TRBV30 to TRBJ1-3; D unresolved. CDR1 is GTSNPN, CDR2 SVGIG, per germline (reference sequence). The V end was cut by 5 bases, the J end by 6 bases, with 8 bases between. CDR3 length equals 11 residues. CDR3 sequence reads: CAWSATNTIYF. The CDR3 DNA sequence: TGTGCCTGGTCTGCGACAAACACCATATATTTT.

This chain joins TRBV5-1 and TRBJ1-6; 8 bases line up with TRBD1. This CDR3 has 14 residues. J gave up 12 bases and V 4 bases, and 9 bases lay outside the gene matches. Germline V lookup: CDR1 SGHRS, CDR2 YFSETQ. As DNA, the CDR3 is TGCGCCAGCAGCGACCTGGACAGGGCTGGACCCCTCCACTTT. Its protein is CASSDLDRAGPLHF.

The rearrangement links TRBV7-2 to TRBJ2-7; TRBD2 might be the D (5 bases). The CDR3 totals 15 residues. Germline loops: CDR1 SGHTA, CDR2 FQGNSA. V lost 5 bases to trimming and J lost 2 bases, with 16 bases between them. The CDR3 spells CASSLTSVAPYEQYF. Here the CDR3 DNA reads TGTGCCAGCAGCCTCACCTCGGTAGCGCCCTACGAGCAGTACTTC.

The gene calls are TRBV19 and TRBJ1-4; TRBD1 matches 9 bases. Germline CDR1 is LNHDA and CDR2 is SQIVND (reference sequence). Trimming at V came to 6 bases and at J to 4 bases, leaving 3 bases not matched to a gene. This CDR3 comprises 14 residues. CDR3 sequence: CASRPGQGNEKLFF. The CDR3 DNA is TGTGCCAGTAGACCGGGACAGGGTAATGAAAAACTGTTTTTT.

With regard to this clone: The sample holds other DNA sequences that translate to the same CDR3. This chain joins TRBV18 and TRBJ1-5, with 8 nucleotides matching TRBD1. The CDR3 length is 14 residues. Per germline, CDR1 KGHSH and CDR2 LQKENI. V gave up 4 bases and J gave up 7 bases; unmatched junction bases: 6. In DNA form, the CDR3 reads TGTGCCAGCTCACAAACAGGGGGAGACCAGCCCCAGCATTTT. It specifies CASSQTGGDQPQHF.

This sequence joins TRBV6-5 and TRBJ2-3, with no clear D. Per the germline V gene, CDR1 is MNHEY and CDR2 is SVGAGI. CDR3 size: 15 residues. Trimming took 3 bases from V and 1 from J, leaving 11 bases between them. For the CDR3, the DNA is TGTGCCAGCAGTTATGGACGGGTCGGCACAGATACGCAGTATTTT. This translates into CASSYGRVGTDTQYF.

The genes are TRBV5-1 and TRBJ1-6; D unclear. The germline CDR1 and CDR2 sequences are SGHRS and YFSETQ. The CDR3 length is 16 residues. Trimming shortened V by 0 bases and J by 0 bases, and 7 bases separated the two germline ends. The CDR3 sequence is CASSLAGSSYNSPLHF. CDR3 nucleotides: TGCGCCAGCAGCTTGGCGGGGAGCTCCTATAATTCACCCCTCCACTTT.

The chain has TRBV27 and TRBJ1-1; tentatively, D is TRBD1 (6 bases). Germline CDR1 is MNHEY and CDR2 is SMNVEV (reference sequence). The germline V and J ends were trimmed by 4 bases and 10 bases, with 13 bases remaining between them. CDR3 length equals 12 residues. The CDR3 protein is CASSSLTGSAFF. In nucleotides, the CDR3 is TGTGCCAGCAGTTCCCTAACAGGGTCAGCTTTCTTT.

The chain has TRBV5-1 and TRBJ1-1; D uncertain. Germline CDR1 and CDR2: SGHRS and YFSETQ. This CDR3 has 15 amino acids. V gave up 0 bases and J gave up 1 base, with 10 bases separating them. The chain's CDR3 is CASSLAPGGNTEAFF. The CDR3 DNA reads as TGCGCCAGCAGCTTGGCCCCCGGTGGGAACACTGAAGCTTTCTTT.

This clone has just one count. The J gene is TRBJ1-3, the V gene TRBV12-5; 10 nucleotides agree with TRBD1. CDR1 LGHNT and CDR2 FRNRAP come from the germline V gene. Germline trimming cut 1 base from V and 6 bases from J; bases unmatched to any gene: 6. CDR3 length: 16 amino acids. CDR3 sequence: CASGLEVGTGENTIYF. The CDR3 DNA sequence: TGTGCTAGTGGTTTGGAGGTTGGGACAGGGGAAAACACCATATATTTT. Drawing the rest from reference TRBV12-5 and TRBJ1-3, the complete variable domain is DARVTQTPRHKVTEMGQEVTMRCQPILGHNTVFWYRQTMMQGLELLAYFRNRAPLDDSGMPKDRFSAEMPDATLATLKIQPSEPRDSAVYFCASGLEVGTGENTIYFGEGSWLTVV.

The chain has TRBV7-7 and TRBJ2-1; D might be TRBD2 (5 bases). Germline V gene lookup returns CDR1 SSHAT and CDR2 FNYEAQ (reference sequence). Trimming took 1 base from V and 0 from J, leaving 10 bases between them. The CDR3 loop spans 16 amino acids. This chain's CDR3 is CASSLDAGPSYNEQFF. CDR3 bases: TGTGCCAGCAGCTTAGATGCGGGCCCCTCCTACAATGAGCAGTTCTTC.

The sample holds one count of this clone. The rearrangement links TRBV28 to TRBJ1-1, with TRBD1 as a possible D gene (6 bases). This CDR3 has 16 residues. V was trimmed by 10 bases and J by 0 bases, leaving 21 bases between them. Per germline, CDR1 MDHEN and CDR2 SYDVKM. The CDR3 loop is CATTPVRGPVNTEAFF. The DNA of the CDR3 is TGTGCCACCACCCCGGTCAGGGGCCCTGTGAACACTGAAGCTTTCTTT.

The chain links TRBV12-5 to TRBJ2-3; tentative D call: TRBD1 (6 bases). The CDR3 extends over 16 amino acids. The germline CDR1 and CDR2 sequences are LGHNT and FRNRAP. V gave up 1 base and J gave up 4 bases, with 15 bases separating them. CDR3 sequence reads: CASGLGTVGFADTQYF. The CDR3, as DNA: TGTGCTAGTGGTTTGGGGACAGTAGGGTTCGCAGATACGCAGTATTTT.

CDR3 sequence reads: CASVGRANTEAFF. The CDR3, as DNA: TGTGCCAGCGTCGGCAGGGCAAACACTGAAGCTTTCTTT. The rearrangement uses TRBV12-3 or TRBV12-4 and TRBJ1-1; the D gene is possibly TRBD1 (5 bases). Deletions cut 8 bases from V and 2 bases from J, with 12 bases between. The CDR3 is 13 residues long.

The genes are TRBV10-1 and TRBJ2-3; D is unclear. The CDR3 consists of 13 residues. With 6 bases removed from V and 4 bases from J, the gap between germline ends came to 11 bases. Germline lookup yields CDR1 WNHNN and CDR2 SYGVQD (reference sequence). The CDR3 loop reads CASSGSYPDTQYF. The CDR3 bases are TGCGCCAGCAGCGGCTCTTATCCAGATACGCAGTATTTT.

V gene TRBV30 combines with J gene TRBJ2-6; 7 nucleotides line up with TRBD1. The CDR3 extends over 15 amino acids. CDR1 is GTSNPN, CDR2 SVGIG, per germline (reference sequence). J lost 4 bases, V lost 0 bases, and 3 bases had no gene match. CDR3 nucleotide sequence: TGTGCCTGGAGTGTAGGGGGCTCGGGGGCCAACGTCCTGACTTTC. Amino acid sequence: CAWSVGGSGANVLTF.

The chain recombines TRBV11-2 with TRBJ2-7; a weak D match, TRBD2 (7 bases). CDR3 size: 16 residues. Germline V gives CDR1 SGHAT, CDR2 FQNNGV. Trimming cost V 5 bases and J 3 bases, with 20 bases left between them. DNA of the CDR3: TGTGCCAGCAGCATCCTAGGAGGGGGGGCGGGCTACGAGCAGTACTTC. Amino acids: CASSILGGGAGYEQYF. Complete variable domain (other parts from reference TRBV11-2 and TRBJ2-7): EAGVAQSPRYKIIEKRQSVAFWCNPISGHATLYWYQQILGQGPKLLIQFQNNGVVDDSQLPKDRFSAERLKGVDSTLKIQPAKLEDSAVYLCASSILGGGAGYEQYFGPGTRLTVT.

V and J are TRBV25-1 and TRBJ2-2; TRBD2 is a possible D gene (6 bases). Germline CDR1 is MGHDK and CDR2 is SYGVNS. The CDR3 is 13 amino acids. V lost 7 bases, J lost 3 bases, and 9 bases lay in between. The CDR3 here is CASTRRDTGELFF. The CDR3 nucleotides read TGTGCCAGCACCAGGAGGGACACCGGGGAGCTGTTTTTT.

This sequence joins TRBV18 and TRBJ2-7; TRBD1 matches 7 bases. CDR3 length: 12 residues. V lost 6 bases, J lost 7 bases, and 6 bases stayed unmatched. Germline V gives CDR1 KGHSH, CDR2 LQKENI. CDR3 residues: CASSPDRVEQYF. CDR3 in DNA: TGTGCCAGCTCCCCTGACAGGGTGGAGCAGTACTTC.

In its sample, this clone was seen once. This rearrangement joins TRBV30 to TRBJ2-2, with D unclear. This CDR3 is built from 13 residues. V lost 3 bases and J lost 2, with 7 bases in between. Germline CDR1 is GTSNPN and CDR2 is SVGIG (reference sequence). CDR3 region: CAWSSGNTGELFF. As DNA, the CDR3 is TGTGCCTGGAGCTCTGGTAACACCGGGGAGCTGTTTTTT.

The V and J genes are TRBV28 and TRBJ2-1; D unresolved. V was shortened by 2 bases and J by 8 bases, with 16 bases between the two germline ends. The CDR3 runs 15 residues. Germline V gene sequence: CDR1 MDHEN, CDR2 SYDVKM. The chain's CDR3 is CASSLDMPKSDEQFF. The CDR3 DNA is TGTGCCAGCAGTTTAGATATGCCGAAGAGCGATGAGCAGTTCTTC. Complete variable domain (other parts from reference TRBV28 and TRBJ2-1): DVKVTQSSRYLVKRTGEKVFLECVQDMDHENMFWYRQDPGLGLRLIYFSYDVKMKEKGDIPEGYSVSREKKERFSLILESASTNQTSMYLCASSLDMPKSDEQFFGPGTRLTVL.

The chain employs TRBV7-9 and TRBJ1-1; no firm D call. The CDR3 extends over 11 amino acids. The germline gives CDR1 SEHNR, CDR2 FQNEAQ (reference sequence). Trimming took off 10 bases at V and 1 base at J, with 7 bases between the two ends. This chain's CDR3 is CANTRNTEAFF. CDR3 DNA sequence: TGTGCCAACACAAGGAACACTGAAGCTTTCTTT.

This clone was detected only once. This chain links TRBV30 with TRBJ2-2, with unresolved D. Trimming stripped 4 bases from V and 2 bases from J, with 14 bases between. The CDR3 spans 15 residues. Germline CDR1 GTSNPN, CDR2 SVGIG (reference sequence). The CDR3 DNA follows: TGTGCCTGGACCCGGCCCGGCGACAACACCGGGGAGCTGTTTTTT. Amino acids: CAWTRPGDNTGELFF.